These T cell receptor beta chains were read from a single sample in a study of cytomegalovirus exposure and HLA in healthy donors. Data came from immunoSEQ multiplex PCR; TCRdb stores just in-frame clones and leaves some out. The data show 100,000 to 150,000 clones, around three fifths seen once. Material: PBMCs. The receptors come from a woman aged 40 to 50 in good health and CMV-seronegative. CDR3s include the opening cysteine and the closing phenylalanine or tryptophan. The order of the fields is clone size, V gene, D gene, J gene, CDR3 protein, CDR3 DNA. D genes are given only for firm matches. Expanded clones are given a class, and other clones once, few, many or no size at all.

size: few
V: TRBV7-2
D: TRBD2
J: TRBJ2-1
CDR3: CASSLRLAGSRNEQFF
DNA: TGTGCCAGCAGCTTACGACTAGCGGGGTCCAGGAATGAGCAGTTCTTC

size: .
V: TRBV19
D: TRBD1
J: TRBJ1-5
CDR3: CASSWRTGSTDQPQHF
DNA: TGTGCCAGTAGTTGGAGGACAGGCTCGACGGATCAGCCCCAGCATTTT

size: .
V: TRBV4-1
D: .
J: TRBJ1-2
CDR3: CASRPAGTLYGYTF
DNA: TGCGCCAGCAGACCCGCAGGAACACTCTATGGCTACACCTTC

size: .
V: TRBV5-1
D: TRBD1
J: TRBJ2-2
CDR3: CASSSRQGNLLNTGELFF
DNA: TGCGCCAGCAGCTCCCGACAGGGTAATTTATTGAACACCGGGGAGCTGTTTTTT

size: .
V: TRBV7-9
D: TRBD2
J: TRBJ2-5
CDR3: CASSPGLAESFQETQYF
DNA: TGTGCCAGCAGCCCCGGACTAGCGGAATCATTCCAAGAGACCCAGTACTTC

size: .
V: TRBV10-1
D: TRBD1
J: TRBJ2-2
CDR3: CASSESTGAGELFF
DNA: TGCGCCAGCAGTGAGTCGACAGGGGCCGGGGAGCTGTTTTTT

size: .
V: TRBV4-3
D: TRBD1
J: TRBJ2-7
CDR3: CASSHAGQGATAQYF
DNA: TGCGCCAGCAGCCACGCGGGACAGGGGGCGACGGCGCAGTACTTC

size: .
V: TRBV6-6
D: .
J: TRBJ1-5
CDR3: CASSYGARRDQPQHF
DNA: TGTGCCAGCAGTTACGGAGCGAGACGCGATCAGCCCCAGCATTTT

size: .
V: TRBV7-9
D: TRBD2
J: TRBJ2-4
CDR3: CASSPLRAGGPIAKNIQYF
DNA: TGTGCCAGCAGCCCCTTGAGGGCGGGGGGGCCAATAGCCAAAAACATTCAGTACTTC

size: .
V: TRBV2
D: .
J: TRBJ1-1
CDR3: CASSGRQNTEAFF
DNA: TGTGCCAGCAGTGGGCGGCAGAACACTGAAGCTTTCTTT

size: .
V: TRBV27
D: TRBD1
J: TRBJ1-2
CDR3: CASRSGQGFYGYTF
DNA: TGTGCCAGCAGGTCGGGACAGGGGTTCTATGGCTACACCTTC

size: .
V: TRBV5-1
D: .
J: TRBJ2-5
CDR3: CASSLDSIGTQYF
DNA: TGCGCCAGCAGCTTGGATAGTATCGGGACCCAGTACTTC

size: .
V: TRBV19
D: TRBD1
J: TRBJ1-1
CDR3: CASSGTGGTEAFF
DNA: TGTGCCAGTAGTGGGACAGGGGGCACTGAAGCTTTCTTT

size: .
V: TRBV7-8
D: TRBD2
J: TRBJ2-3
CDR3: CASSLSGLAGDTDTQYF
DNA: TGTGCCAGCAGCTTGTCGGGACTAGCGGGGGACACAGATACGCAGTATTTT

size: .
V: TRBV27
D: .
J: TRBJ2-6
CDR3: CASSFFPRGGFSGANVLTF
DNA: TGTGCCAGCAGTTTCTTCCCCCGTGGGGGCTTCTCTGGGGCCAACGTCCTGACTTTC

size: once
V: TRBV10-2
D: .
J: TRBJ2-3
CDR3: CASSPGGRTDTQYF
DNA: TGCGCCAGCAGTCCGGGGGGCCGCACAGATACGCAGTATTTT

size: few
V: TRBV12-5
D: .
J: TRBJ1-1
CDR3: CASGFFRGTAFF
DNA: TGTGCTAGTGGTTTCTTCAGAGGAACGGCTTTCTTT

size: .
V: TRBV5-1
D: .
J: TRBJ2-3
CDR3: CASLVTPGTDTQYF
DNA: TGCGCCAGCCTAGTCACCCCTGGCACAGATACGCAGTATTTT

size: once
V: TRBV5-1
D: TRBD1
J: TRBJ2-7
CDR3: CASSLATGAIPYEQYF
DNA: TGCGCCAGCAGCTTGGCCACAGGGGCCATACCCTACGAGCAGTACTTC

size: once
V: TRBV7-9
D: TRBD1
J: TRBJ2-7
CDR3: CASSPGQGFNEQYF
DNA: TGTGCCAGCAGTCCGGGACAGGGATTCAACGAGCAGTACTTC

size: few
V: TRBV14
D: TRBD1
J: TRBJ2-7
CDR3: CASSPFSGQHNEQYF
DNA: TGTGCCAGCAGCCCATTCTCGGGACAGCACAACGAGCAGTACTTC

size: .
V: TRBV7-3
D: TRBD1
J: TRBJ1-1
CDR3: CASSGQANTEAFF
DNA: TGTGCCAGCAGCGGACAGGCTAACACTGAAGCTTTCTTT

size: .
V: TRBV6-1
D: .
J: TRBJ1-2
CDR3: CASSGQDIFRTINYGYTF
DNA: TGTGCCAGCAGTGGACAGGACATTTTCAGGACCATAAACTATGGCTACACCTTC

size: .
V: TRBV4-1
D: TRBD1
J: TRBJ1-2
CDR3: CASSPTGGHGYTF
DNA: TGCGCCAGCAGCCCAACAGGGGGTCATGGCTACACCTTC

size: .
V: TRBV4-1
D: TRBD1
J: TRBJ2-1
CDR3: CASSQDQQGPYNEQFF
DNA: TGCGCCAGCAGCCAAGATCAACAGGGGCCCTACAATGAGCAGTTCTTC

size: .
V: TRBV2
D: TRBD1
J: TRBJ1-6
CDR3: CASRTGGNSPLHF
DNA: TGTGCCAGCCGGACAGGGGGAAATTCACCCCTCCACTTT

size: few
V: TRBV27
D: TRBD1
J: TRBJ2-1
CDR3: CASSLYRDRGLGEQFF
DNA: TGTGCCAGCAGTTTATACCGGGACAGGGGGCTCGGTGAGCAGTTCTTC

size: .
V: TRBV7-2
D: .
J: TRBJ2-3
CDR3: CASSFQAGTYTDTQYF
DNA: TGTGCCAGCAGCTTTCAAGCGGGGACATACACAGATACGCAGTATTTT

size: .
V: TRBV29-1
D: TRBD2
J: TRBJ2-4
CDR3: CSALLSSGGVTSKNIQYF
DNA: TGCAGCGCGCTCCTTTCTAGCGGGGGGGTTACTTCCAAAAACATTCAGTACTTC

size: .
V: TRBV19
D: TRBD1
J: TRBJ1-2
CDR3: CASSPTGLYGYTF
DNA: TGTGCCAGTAGCCCGACAGGGCTCTATGGCTACACCTTC